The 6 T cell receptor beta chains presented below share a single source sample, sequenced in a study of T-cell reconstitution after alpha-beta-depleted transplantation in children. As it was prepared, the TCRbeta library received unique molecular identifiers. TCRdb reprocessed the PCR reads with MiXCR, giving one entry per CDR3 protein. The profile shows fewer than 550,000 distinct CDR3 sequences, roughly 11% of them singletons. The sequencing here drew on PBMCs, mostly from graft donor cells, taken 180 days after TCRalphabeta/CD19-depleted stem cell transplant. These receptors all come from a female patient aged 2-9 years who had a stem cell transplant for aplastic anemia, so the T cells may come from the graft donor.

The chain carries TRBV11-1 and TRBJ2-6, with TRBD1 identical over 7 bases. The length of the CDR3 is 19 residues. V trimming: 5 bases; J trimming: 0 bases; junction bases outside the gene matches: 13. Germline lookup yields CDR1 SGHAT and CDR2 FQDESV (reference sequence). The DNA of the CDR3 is TGTGCCAGCAGCCTGTCCTACAGGGGCGGCTACTCTGGGGCCAACGTCCTGACTTTC. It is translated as CASSLSYRGGYSGANVLTF.

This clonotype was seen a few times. DNA for the CDR3: TGTGCCAGCTCACCACCGACGGACGGGGAGCTGTTTTTT. The encoded protein is CASSPPTDGELFF. The chain is built from TRBV18 and TRBJ2-2; D not resolved. The CDR3 is made up of 13 amino acids. Germline V CDR1 and CDR2: KGHSH, LQKENI. Trimming removed 0 bases from V and 7 bases from J, with 6 bases in between.

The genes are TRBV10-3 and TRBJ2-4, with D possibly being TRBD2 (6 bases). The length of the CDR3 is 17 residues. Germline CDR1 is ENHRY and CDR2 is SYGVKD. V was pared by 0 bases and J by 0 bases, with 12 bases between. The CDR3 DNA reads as TGTGCCATCAGTGAGTCGGGCCCGGGACTAGCCAAAAACATTCAGTACTTC. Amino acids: CAISESGPGLAKNIQYF.

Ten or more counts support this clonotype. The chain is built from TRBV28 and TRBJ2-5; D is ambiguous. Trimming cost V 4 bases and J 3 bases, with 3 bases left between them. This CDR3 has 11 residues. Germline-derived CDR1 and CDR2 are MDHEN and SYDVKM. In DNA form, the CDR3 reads TGTGCCAGCAGTTGGAAAGAGACCCAGTACTTC. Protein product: CASSWKETQYF.

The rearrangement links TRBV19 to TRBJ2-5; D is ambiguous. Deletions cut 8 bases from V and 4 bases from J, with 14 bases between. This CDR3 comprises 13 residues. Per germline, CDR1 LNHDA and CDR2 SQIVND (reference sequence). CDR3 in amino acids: CASQNPPGETQYF. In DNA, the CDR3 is TGTGCCAGTCAGAACCCACCTGGAGAGACCCAGTACTTC.

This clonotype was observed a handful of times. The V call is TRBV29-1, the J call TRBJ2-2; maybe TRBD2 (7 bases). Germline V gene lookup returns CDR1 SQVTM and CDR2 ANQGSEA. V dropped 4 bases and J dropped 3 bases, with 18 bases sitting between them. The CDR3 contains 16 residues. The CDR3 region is CSVVRFAGADTGELFF. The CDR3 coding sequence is TGCAGCGTTGTAAGGTTTGCGGGGGCGGACACCGGGGAGCTGTTTTTT.